Here is one TCR beta chain with its context. The antigen is not known. Produced via immunoSEQ multiplex PCR; TCRdb's table is partial and in-frame only. This sample has about 2 million clones, with roughly 94% found just once. This specimen belongs to a study of shared clonotypes between healthy human individuals. Whole-study findings and limits: Represented genetic and exposure-history diversity was restricted by having few donors.

Germline CDR1 and CDR2: SGHTA and FQGNSA. V lost 5 bases and J lost 8, with 17 bases in between. The CDR3 runs to 14 residues. Sequenced material: naive CD4+ T cells sorted from blood. Subset meaning: CD45RA+ positively selected. The chain links TRBV7-2 to TRBJ2-3; D is tentatively TRBD1 or TRBD2 (6 bases each). This clonotype originated in a man between 18 and 35 years old in good health. DNA of the CDR3: TGTGCCAGCAGCCCTTACGGGGGCCCTCCTACGCAGTATTTT. Translation gives CASSPYGGPPTQYF.